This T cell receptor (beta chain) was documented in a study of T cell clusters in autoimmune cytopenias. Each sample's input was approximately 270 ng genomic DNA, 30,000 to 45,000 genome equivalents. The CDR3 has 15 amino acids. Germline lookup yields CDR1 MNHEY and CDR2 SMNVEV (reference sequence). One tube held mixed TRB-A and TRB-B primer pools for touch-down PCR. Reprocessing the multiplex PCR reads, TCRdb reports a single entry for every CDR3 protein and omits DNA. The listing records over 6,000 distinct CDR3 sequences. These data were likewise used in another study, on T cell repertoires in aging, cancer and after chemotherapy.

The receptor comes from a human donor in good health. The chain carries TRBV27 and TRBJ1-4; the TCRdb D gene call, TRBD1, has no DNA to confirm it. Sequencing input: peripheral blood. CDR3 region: CASSGTGSVGEKLFF.